Listed below are T cell receptor beta chains from one sample, sequenced in a study of T cell repertoires in cytomegalovirus infection. TCRdb re-derived calls from the reads in MiXCR, one entry per CDR3 protein. Of approximately 910,000 distinct CDR3 sequences listed, roughly 30% were seen once; the top ten hold about an eighth. The antigens these receptors bind are not known. Specimen: cultured CD8+ T cells from PBMCs, collected from culture after CMV antigen stimulation. The receptors shown here come from a human donor in good health (CMV status not recorded). Some clones in this sample may be carry-over from other donors' samples. The CDR3 runs from the conserved cysteine through the conserved F or W. The D gene is left open where the match is weak. Expanded clones get a size class; other rows say once, few or many, or leave the size out.

CDR3 DNA | CDR3 protein | V gene | clone size | J gene | D gene
TGTGCCACCAGCAGAGAGGGGGACACTGAAGCTTTCTTT | CATSREGDTEAFF | TRBV15 | few | TRBJ1-1 | NA
TGTGCCAGTAGTATGAACTCGAAAACCTACGAGCAGTACTTC | CASSMNSKTYEQYF | TRBV19 | NA | TRBJ2-7 | NA
TGTGCCAGCAGCCCTCTGACTCCCATGGAGGATACGCAGTATTTT | CASSPLTPMEDTQYF | TRBV7-8 | many | TRBJ2-3 | NA
TGTGCCAGCAGCCCTGGGACAGGGGGCGCAACTAATGAAAAACTGTTTTTT | CASSPGTGGATNEKLFF | TRBV6-1 | NA | TRBJ1-4 | TRBD1
TGTGCCAGCAGTTTAACAGGGACGAACACTGAAGCTTTCTTT | CASSLTGTNTEAFF | TRBV12-3/TRBV12-4 | many | TRBJ1-1 | NA
TGTGCCAGCAGTTTAGAAGAGAGCACTGAAGCTTTCTTT | CASSLEESTEAFF | TRBV12-3/TRBV12-4 | NA | TRBJ1-1 | NA
TGTGCCAGCAGTTCTAATCCGGCCTCCCAAGAGACCCAGTACTTC | CASSSNPASQETQYF | TRBV7-3 | NA | TRBJ2-5 | NA
TGTGCCATCACCACTCGGGGGGAGGCAGGGCGATCTGGGGCCAACGTCCTGACTTTC | CAITTRGEAGRSGANVLTF | TRBV10-3 | few | TRBJ2-6 | TRBD2
TGTGCCAGCATGGAATCGGGGATCAACACCGGGGAGCTGTTTTTT | CASMESGINTGELFF | TRBV7-6 | few | TRBJ2-2 | NA
TGTGCCAGCAGTACGACAGCAGCTAACTATGGCTACACCTTC | CASSTTAANYGYTF | TRBV2 | few | TRBJ1-2 | NA
TGTGCCAGCAGCTTAGGACCGGCACTTAGCAATCAGCCCCAGCATTTT | CASSLGPALSNQPQHF | TRBV13 | NA | TRBJ1-5 | NA
TGTGCCAGCAGTCCCCGGGACAGGGGCTACAATGAGCAGTTCTTC | CASSPRDRGYNEQFF | TRBV27 | few | TRBJ2-1 | TRBD1
TGTGCCAGCACTTCTCGGGTAGCAGGCCATATAGAGCAGTTCTTC | CASTSRVAGHIEQFF | TRBV27 | NA | TRBJ2-1 | NA
TGTGCCATCAGTGATAAGAGCGGGGGAGAGACCCAGTACTTC | CAISDKSGGETQYF | TRBV10-3 | many | TRBJ2-5 | TRBD2
TGTGCCAGCAGTCGCCTACCAGGGGTCGGGGAGCTGTTTTTT | CASSRLPGVGELFF | TRBV12-3/TRBV12-4 | many | TRBJ2-2 | NA
TGTGCCATCAGTGAACGGGGATCCACAGATACGCAGTATTTT | CAISERGSTDTQYF | TRBV10-3 | few | TRBJ2-3 | NA
TGTGCCAGCAGCTTAGACGGGGGGGCTTTTAGCGGTGAGCAGTTCTTC | CASSLDGGAFSGEQFF | TRBV7-6 | few | TRBJ2-1 | TRBD2
TGTGCCAGCAGTTCCGGACAGGGGGCTAACCAGCCCCAGCATTTT | CASSSGQGANQPQHF | TRBV27 | NA | TRBJ1-5 | TRBD1
TGTGCCAGCCTCCTCCGGGGGACCCTGAACACTGAAGCTTTCTTT | CASLLRGTLNTEAFF | TRBV6-1 | NA | TRBJ1-1 | NA
TGCAGTGCTGCCCTCGGGGGATCCAATGAGCAGTTCTTC | CSAALGGSNEQFF | TRBV20-1 | NA | TRBJ2-1 | NA
TGTGCCAGCAGCAACGTACTAGCGGGGGGGAAAGAGACCCAGTACTTC | CASSNVLAGGKETQYF | TRBV7-9 | NA | TRBJ2-5 | TRBD2
TGTGCCAGCAGCCCCGGACAGGGGACCACTGAAGCTTTCTTT | CASSPGQGTTEAFF | TRBV7-6 | many | TRBJ1-1 | TRBD1
TGTGCCAGCAGTCCAACAGCGTACAATGAGCAGTTCTTC | CASSPTAYNEQFF | TRBV6-1 | NA | TRBJ2-1 | NA
TGTGCCAGCAGTATCGGGACAGGCCGTAACAGCAATGAGCAGTTCTTC | CASSIGTGRNSNEQFF | TRBV6-6 | NA | TRBJ2-1 | TRBD1
TGTGCCAGCGGGCTTGGGCACCGAACAGATACGCAGTATTTT | CASGLGHRTDTQYF | TRBV5-6 | NA | TRBJ2-3 | NA
TGTGCCAGCAGCTTAGGGAGGAGCGGCACTGAAGCTTTCTTT | CASSLGRSGTEAFF | TRBV7-2 | NA | TRBJ1-1 | NA
TGTGCCAGCAGCGATCGTTTCCGGGAGGCTGAAGCTTTCTTT | CASSDRFREAEAFF | TRBV5-4 | NA | TRBJ1-1 | NA
TGTGCCATCAGTGAGTATGCGGTTTCTAGCAATCAGCCCCAGCATTTT | CAISEYAVSSNQPQHF | TRBV10-3 | NA | TRBJ1-5 | NA
TGTGCCAGCAGCTCAGGGGGTAGGGGACAGGATTCCTACGAGCAGTACTTC | CASSSGGRGQDSYEQYF | TRBV7-6 | many | TRBJ2-7 | TRBD1
TGTGCCAGCACCAAAGGGGGGGGCGCCACTGAAGCTTTCTTT | CASTKGGGATEAFF | TRBV27 | NA | TRBJ1-1 | NA
TGTGCCAGCAGCTTAGGGGGGCGGGCTTTCTTT | CASSLGGRAFF | TRBV5-4 | NA | TRBJ1-1 | NA
TGTGCCAGCAGACCATCTTTCACAGAGACCCAGTACTTC | CASRPSFTETQYF | TRBV7-2 | few | TRBJ2-5 | NA
TGTGCCAGCAGCTTAGAGGGGATGGTCTATGGCTACACCTTC | CASSLEGMVYGYTF | TRBV11-3 | few | TRBJ1-2 | NA
TGTGCCAGCAGTTTATCGGGCAGACGCGAGCAGTACTTC | CASSLSGRREQYF | TRBV27 | few | TRBJ2-7 | NA
TGTGCCAGCAGTTTGGATCCTTGGACTCCTGAGAGCACAGATACGCAGTATTTT | CASSLDPWTPESTDTQYF | TRBV12-3/TRBV12-4 | few | TRBJ2-3 | NA
TGCGCCAGCAGCCAAGAACTCTTCACCGGGGAGCTGTTTTTT | CASSQELFTGELFF | TRBV4-1 | few | TRBJ2-2 | NA
TGTGCCAGCAGCCCCGGGACAGTGACTGGAAACACCATATATTTT | CASSPGTVTGNTIYF | TRBV28 | NA | TRBJ1-3 | TRBD1
TGTGCCACCAGTGCCGTCCAGGGACCGGTTTTTCGGGACACCGGGGAGCTGTTTTTT | CATSAVQGPVFRDTGELFF | TRBV24-1 | few | TRBJ2-2 | NA
TGTGCCAGCAGCTTAGCCTACCTGGACAGGGGTATCTATGGCTACACCTTC | CASSLAYLDRGIYGYTF | TRBV7-8 | few | TRBJ1-2 | TRBD1
TGTGCCAGTAGTAGTAGACCGGGCTCCTACAATGAGCAGTTCTTC | CASSSRPGSYNEQFF | TRBV19 | NA | TRBJ2-1 | NA
TGTGCCAGCAGCTTAGCGGGGGCAGGGAACGGCTACACCTTC | CASSLAGAGNGYTF | TRBV7-9 | NA | TRBJ1-2 | NA
TGTGCCAGCAGTTTATTAATAGGGGGCGATGAGCAGTTCTTC | CASSLLIGGDEQFF | TRBV28 | many | TRBJ2-1 | TRBD1
TGCGCCAGCAGCCAAGATCAGGGGGCGGACACTGAAGCTTTCTTT | CASSQDQGADTEAFF | TRBV4-1 | NA | TRBJ1-1 | TRBD1
TGTGCCAGCAGCTTAGCGCATCCAGGATTCACTGAAGCTTTCTTT | CASSLAHPGFTEAFF | TRBV7-9 | NA | TRBJ1-1 | NA
TGTGTCAGCAGCTTGGGTCGGGTAAAGAGCTCCTACAATGAGCAGTTCTTC | CVSSLGRVKSSYNEQFF | TRBV7-3 | NA | TRBJ2-1 | NA
TGTGCCAGCAGCCCCCCAACAGGGGGCGGGGGGACAGATACGCAGTATTTT | CASSPPTGGGGTDTQYF | TRBV6-1 | NA | TRBJ2-3 | NA
TGTGCCAGCAGCCCGGGGGGGGGCAGGAGCACAGATACGCAGTATTTT | CASSPGGGRSTDTQYF | TRBV7-4 | NA | TRBJ2-3 | TRBD2
TGTGCCAGCAGTTCATGGAGCGGGGCGAACTATGGCTACACCTTC | CASSSWSGANYGYTF | TRBV12-3/TRBV12-4 | NA | TRBJ1-2 | NA
TGTGCCAGTAGTATGGTGGACAGGGTCACTGAAGCTTTCTTT | CASSMVDRVTEAFF | TRBV19 | once | TRBJ1-1 | TRBD1
TGTGCCAGCAGGCCAGACAGGGTTGGGTATGGCTACACCTTC | CASRPDRVGYGYTF | TRBV7-6 | NA | TRBJ1-2 | TRBD1
TGTGCCAGCAGTTTAGTCGGGGTACAGCCCCAGCATTTT | CASSLVGVQPQHF | TRBV12-3/TRBV12-4 | few | TRBJ1-5 | NA
TGCAGTGCTCCTACGGCGAGCGGGGGATACTACAATGAGCAGTTCTTC | CSAPTASGGYYNEQFF | TRBV20-1 | few | TRBJ2-1 | TRBD2